Each of the 6 T cell receptor beta chains below was sequenced from the same sample in a study of CD8+CD57+ T cells in acquired aplastic anemia. TCR beta VDJ and CDR3 were profiled, and genomic DNA was the template. TCRdb analysed the reads with MiXCR anew, one entry per CDR3 protein. Here the sample spans approximately 160,000 distinct CDR3 sequences, about 48% being singletons. What was sequenced was sorted CD4+, CD8+, or CD8+CD57+ T cells (not recorded which) from PBMCs. The receptors here all came from a human donor in good health.

This clonotype has at least ten counts. The chain joins TRBV20-1 to TRBJ2-3, with 8 bases aligning to TRBD2. The CDR3 spans 17 residues. Trimming took 1 base from V and 0 from J; bases not matched to a gene: 9. In germline, CDR1 is DFQATT, CDR2 SNEGSKA (reference sequence). CDR3 in amino acids: CSARGLAKVPSTDTQYF. The CDR3 coding sequence is TGCAGTGCTAGAGGACTAGCGAAAGTGCCTAGCACAGATACGCAGTATTTT.

This clonotype was detected a few times. The J gene is TRBJ2-3, the V gene TRBV5-1; TRBD1 matches 9 bases. The CDR3 totals 17 residues. Per germline, CDR1 SGHRS and CDR2 YFSETQ. Trimming cost V 4 bases and J 1 base; bases outside gene matches: 10. This CDR3 reads CASSPTGQGRGTDTQYF. The CDR3 nucleotides read TGCGCCAGCAGCCCGACCGGACAGGGGCGAGGCACAGATACGCAGTATTTT.

In this sample, this clonotype turned up many times. The junction does not match germline at one end; this may be a read error. The genes are TRBV7-9 and TRBJ1-6, with 9 nucleotides matching TRBD1. This CDR3 contains 15 residues. Looked up from germline, CDR1 is SEHNR and CDR2 is FQNEAQ (reference sequence). This chain's CDR3 is CASSLRQGVNSPLYF. The CDR3 bases are TGTGCCAGCAGCTTACGACAGGGGGTTAATTCACCCCTCTACTTT.

This clonotype has more than one count but fewer than ten. This chain joins TRBV10-3 and TRBJ2-7, with 9 bases that match TRBD1. CDR3 length: 15 residues. The trim removed 0 bases at V and 6 bases at J, leaving 6 bases unmatched. Germline CDR1 is ENHRY and CDR2 is SYGVKD. CDR3 loop: CAISESRDRVSEQYF. Here the CDR3 DNA reads TGTGCCATCAGTGAGTCCCGGGACAGGGTCAGCGAGCAGTACTTC.

The chain couples TRBV20-1 to TRBJ2-3; tentative D call: TRBD2 (5 bases). Between the trimmed V and J ends, which lost 1 base and 4 bases, there was a span of 12 bases. The CDR3 spans 14 residues. Germline V lookup: CDR1 DFQATT, CDR2 SNEGSKA (reference sequence). The CDR3: CSARGGLAADTQYF. CDR3 bases: TGCAGTGCTAGAGGCGGTCTAGCAGCAGATACGCAGTATTTT.

The sample holds a few counts of this clonotype. J is TRBJ1-2 and V is TRBV19, with TRBD1 matching 7 bases. This CDR3 comprises 15 residues. V gave up 5 bases and J gave up 2 bases; unmatched junction bases: 8. Germline CDR1 reads LNHDA; CDR2 reads SQIVND (reference sequence). CDR3 bases: TGTGCCAGTAGTCGGAGGGACAGCGGCAACTATGGCTACACCTTC. It yields the protein CASSRRDSGNYGYTF.